A selection of T cell receptor beta chains follows, all from one sample in a study of type 1 and type 2 diabetes patients. Each CDR3 protein gets one entry after TCRdb re-called the multiplex PCR reads with MiXCR. The sample has 280,000 or so distinct CDR3 sequences, around 50% seen once. The sample was peripheral blood mononuclear cells (PBMCs). Receptors were obtained from a man aged 18 to 29 with type 2 diabetes. The CDR3 runs from the conserved cysteine through the conserved F or W. A D gene is named only where the DNA matches it firmly. The size of a clone is reported for some rows only, either as once, few or many, or as a class for expanded clones.

V gene: TRBV7-8
D gene: TRBD1
clone size: few
J gene: TRBJ1-2
CDR3 DNA: TGTGCCAGCAGCTCAGAAGACAGGGTGGGGTATGGCTACACCTTC
CDR3 protein: CASSSEDRVGYGYTF

V gene: TRBV2
D gene: -
clone size: -
J gene: TRBJ1-2
CDR3 DNA: TGTGCCAGCAATCGGGGGGCTGATAACTATGGCTACACCTTC
CDR3 protein: CASNRGADNYGYTF

V gene: TRBV20-1
D gene: -
clone size: many
J gene: TRBJ1-5
CDR3 DNA: TGCAGTGCTACAGGGAGACGCAATCAGCCCCAGCATTTT
CDR3 protein: CSATGRRNQPQHF

V gene: TRBV19
D gene: -
clone size: -
J gene: TRBJ2-3
CDR3 DNA: TGTGCCAGTAGTAGGGTGGGGGACACAGATACGCAGTATTTT
CDR3 protein: CASSRVGDTDTQYF

V gene: TRBV2
D gene: TRBD2
clone size: few
J gene: TRBJ2-3
CDR3 DNA: TGTGCCAGCAGAGGACTAGCGGCACCATCCACAGATACGCAGTATTTT
CDR3 protein: CASRGLAAPSTDTQYF

V gene: TRBV12-3/TRBV12-4
D gene: -
clone size: few
J gene: TRBJ1-1
CDR3 DNA: TGTGCCAGCAGTTTCGGGAGCGGTGAAGCTTTCTTT
CDR3 protein: CASSFGSGEAFF

V gene: TRBV5-1
D gene: -
clone size: -
J gene: TRBJ1-1
CDR3 DNA: TGTGCCAGCAGCTCGGGATCCACGTGGGGGGAAGGGGACACTGAAGCTTTCTTT
CDR3 protein: CASSSGSTWGEGDTEAFF

V gene: TRBV4-2
D gene: -
clone size: many
J gene: TRBJ1-1
CDR3 DNA: TGTGCCAGCAGCCAAGCGGCGGCCCAAACTGAAGCTTTCTTT
CDR3 protein: CASSQAAAQTEAFF

V gene: TRBV7-3
D gene: TRBD1
clone size: -
J gene: TRBJ1-2
CDR3 DNA: TGTGCCAGCAGCCAACCGGGACAGGGCAACTATGGCTACACCTTC
CDR3 protein: CASSQPGQGNYGYTF

V gene: TRBV4-1
D gene: -
clone size: few
J gene: TRBJ1-2
CDR3 DNA: TGCGCCAGCAGCCAAGAACACGGGTCGCGGGGCTACACCTTC
CDR3 protein: CASSQEHGSRGYTF

V gene: TRBV5-1
D gene: -
clone size: -
J gene: TRBJ2-1
CDR3 DNA: TGCGCCAGCAGCTTGTCAGCGACTGCACTAACAACCTACAATGAGCAGTTCTTC
CDR3 protein: CASSLSATALTTYNEQFF

V gene: TRBV20-1
D gene: -
clone size: -
J gene: TRBJ2-5
CDR3 DNA: TGCAGTGCTGTAGGGGAGTCCCAAGAGACCCAGTACTTC
CDR3 protein: CSAVGESQETQYF

V gene: TRBV29-1
D gene: -
clone size: medium-sized
J gene: TRBJ2-1
CDR3 DNA: TGCAGCGTTGCTGGGGTCAACTACTACAATGAGCAGTTCTTC
CDR3 protein: CSVAGVNYYNEQFF

V gene: TRBV27
D gene: -
clone size: -
J gene: TRBJ1-2
CDR3 DNA: TGTGCCAGCAGTTTAGGGCAGAGGACCCATAACTATGGCTACACCTTC
CDR3 protein: CASSLGQRTHNYGYTF

V gene: TRBV13
D gene: TRBD2
clone size: -
J gene: TRBJ2-5
CDR3 DNA: TGTGCCAGCAGTCTAGCGGGGAGCAAAGAAGAGACCCAGTACTTC
CDR3 protein: CASSLAGSKEETQYF

V gene: TRBV2
D gene: -
clone size: -
J gene: TRBJ1-1
CDR3 DNA: TGTGCCAGCAGTGAAGGGTATACTGAAGCTTTCTTT
CDR3 protein: CASSEGYTEAFF

V gene: TRBV19
D gene: TRBD1
clone size: -
J gene: TRBJ1-5
CDR3 DNA: TGTGCCAGTACAACGACAGGGCACCTCAATCAGCCCCAACATTTT
CDR3 protein: CASTTTGHLNQPQHF

V gene: TRBV2
D gene: -
clone size: -
J gene: TRBJ2-7
CDR3 DNA: TGTGCCAGCAGCCCAACGCCAGATTCCTACGAGCAGTACTTC
CDR3 protein: CASSPTPDSYEQYF

V gene: TRBV6-6
D gene: TRBD1
clone size: few
J gene: TRBJ2-7
CDR3 DNA: TGTGCCAGCAGTCCCTCCACAGGGGCTCTCTACGAGCAGTACTTC
CDR3 protein: CASSPSTGALYEQYF

V gene: TRBV7-3
D gene: -
clone size: many
J gene: TRBJ2-1
CDR3 DNA: TGTGCCAGCAGCTTATCCTCAGGCAATGAGCAGTTCTTC
CDR3 protein: CASSLSSGNEQFF

V gene: TRBV2
D gene: -
clone size: few
J gene: TRBJ2-7
CDR3 DNA: TGTGCCAGCAAAGAGGACGGAAACTCCTACGAGCAGTACTTC
CDR3 protein: CASKEDGNSYEQYF

V gene: TRBV12-3/TRBV12-4
D gene: TRBD2
clone size: few
J gene: TRBJ2-1
CDR3 DNA: TGTGCCAGCAGTGCCCTAGCGGGGCGCTCCTACAATGAGCAGTTCTTC
CDR3 protein: CASSALAGRSYNEQFF

V gene: TRBV25-1
D gene: -
clone size: once
J gene: TRBJ2-1
CDR3 DNA: TGTGCCAGCAGTTACTCCAGAGAGCTTGAGCAGTTCTTC
CDR3 protein: CASSYSRELEQFF

V gene: TRBV19
D gene: TRBD2
clone size: -
J gene: TRBJ2-1
CDR3 DNA: TGTGCCAGTAGTCTACCGGGACTAGCCTCCAATGAGCAGTTCTTC
CDR3 protein: CASSLPGLASNEQFF

V gene: TRBV12-3/TRBV12-4
D gene: -
clone size: few
J gene: TRBJ1-1
CDR3 DNA: TGTGCCAGCAGTTTTTCATCCGTTAGGGGCACTGAAGCTTTCTTT
CDR3 protein: CASSFSSVRGTEAFF

V gene: TRBV12-3/TRBV12-4
D gene: -
clone size: -
J gene: TRBJ1-2
CDR3 DNA: TGTGCCAGCAGCTTAGGTGACACTTATGGCTACAACTTC
CDR3 protein: CASSLGDTYGYNF

V gene: TRBV20-1
D gene: TRBD1
clone size: -
J gene: TRBJ1-2
CDR3 DNA: TGCAGCGCTAGAGGGGACAGGGCGGTTAGCTATGGCTACACCTTC
CDR3 protein: CSARGDRAVSYGYTF

V gene: TRBV28
D gene: -
clone size: -
J gene: TRBJ1-5
CDR3 DNA: TGTGCCAGCAGTGCCGGCGGGGGCAGCAATCAGCCCCAGCATTTT
CDR3 protein: CASSAGGGSNQPQHF

V gene: TRBV20-1
D gene: -
clone size: -
J gene: TRBJ2-1
CDR3 DNA: TGCAGTGCTAGAGATTGGGGACTCCACAATGAGCAGTTCTTC
CDR3 protein: CSARDWGLHNEQFF

V gene: TRBV27
D gene: TRBD1
clone size: few
J gene: TRBJ2-7
CDR3 DNA: TGTGCCAGCAGTTTGGGACAGGTGGGCGAGCAGTACTTC
CDR3 protein: CASSLGQVGEQYF

V gene: TRBV28
D gene: TRBD2
clone size: -
J gene: TRBJ2-2
CDR3 DNA: TGTGCCAGCAGCTCGGGACTAGCGGGCGGGGAGCTGTTTTTT
CDR3 protein: CASSSGLAGGELFF

V gene: TRBV19
D gene: -
clone size: few
J gene: TRBJ1-2
CDR3 DNA: TGTGCCAGTGTAGACCAGGGGCTGAAAGGCTACACCTTC
CDR3 protein: CASVDQGLKGYTF

V gene: TRBV5-8
D gene: TRBD1
clone size: -
J gene: TRBJ2-7
CDR3 DNA: TGTGCCAGCACCCCGGGGGGGACAGGGGCTTACGAGCAGTACTTC
CDR3 protein: CASTPGGTGAYEQYF

V gene: TRBV7-8
D gene: -
clone size: -
J gene: TRBJ2-5
CDR3 DNA: TGTGCCAGCAGCCGGGGGACAGTACAAGAGACCCAGTACTTC
CDR3 protein: CASSRGTVQETQYF

V gene: TRBV7-9
D gene: TRBD1
clone size: -
J gene: TRBJ2-7
CDR3 DNA: TGTGCCAGCAGCTTAGGGACCGGGACAGGGAACTACGAGCAGTACTTC
CDR3 protein: CASSLGTGTGNYEQYF

V gene: TRBV19
D gene: TRBD1
clone size: few
J gene: TRBJ2-3
CDR3 DNA: TGTGTCAGTAGCGAATCGGACAGGGTTTGGGGAGATACGCAGTATTTT
CDR3 protein: CVSSESDRVWGDTQYF

V gene: TRBV27
D gene: -
clone size: few
J gene: TRBJ2-5
CDR3 DNA: TGTGCCAGCAGTCCCCATATACAAGAGACCCAGTACTTC
CDR3 protein: CASSPHIQETQYF

V gene: TRBV6-4
D gene: -
clone size: -
J gene: TRBJ1-5
CDR3 DNA: TGTGCCAGCAGTGACAGACAGGAAGATGTTCTTGGGACTCAGCCCCAGCATTTT
CDR3 protein: CASSDRQEDVLGTQPQHF

V gene: TRBV28
D gene: -
clone size: -
J gene: TRBJ1-2
CDR3 DNA: TGTGCCAGCAGTCCATCCAGGAAGACCGACCGTTATGGCTACACCTTC
CDR3 protein: CASSPSRKTDRYGYTF

V gene: TRBV25-1
D gene: -
clone size: -
J gene: TRBJ2-7
CDR3 DNA: TGTGCCAGCAGACCATGGCGGGAATACGGTGAGCAGTACTTC
CDR3 protein: CASRPWREYGEQYF

V gene: TRBV7-2
D gene: -
clone size: -
J gene: TRBJ1-1
CDR3 DNA: TGTGCCAGCAGCTTATATTGGAGCACTGAAGCTTTCTTT
CDR3 protein: CASSLYWSTEAFF

V gene: TRBV7-2
D gene: -
clone size: -
J gene: TRBJ2-7
CDR3 DNA: TGTGCCAGCAGCGACCCCCCGGACTGGATCTACGAGCAGTACTTC
CDR3 protein: CASSDPPDWIYEQYF

V gene: TRBV7-6
D gene: TRBD1
clone size: -
J gene: TRBJ2-1
CDR3 DNA: TGTGCCAGCAGCTTGAGGGGTTCCGGCAACGCAGGGGGCAGGGGCAATGAGCAGTTCTTC
CDR3 protein: CASSLRGSGNAGGRGNEQFF

V gene: TRBV4-3
D gene: -
clone size: few
J gene: TRBJ1-2
CDR3 DNA: TGCGCCAGCAGCCAAGATAGGCAGAGCTATGGCTACACCTTC
CDR3 protein: CASSQDRQSYGYTF

V gene: TRBV6-5
D gene: -
clone size: -
J gene: TRBJ1-1
CDR3 DNA: TGTACCAGCAGTTACTCGGGGGGCATCACTGAAGCTTTCTTT
CDR3 protein: CTSSYSGGITEAFF

V gene: TRBV2
D gene: -
clone size: -
J gene: TRBJ1-4
CDR3 DNA: TGTGCCAGCAGGGAGGAGTCAACTAATGAAAAACTGTTTTTT
CDR3 protein: CASREESTNEKLFF

V gene: TRBV28
D gene: TRBD1
clone size: -
J gene: TRBJ1-2
CDR3 DNA: TGTGCCAGCAGGTCTACAGGGGGCCTTGGCTACACCTTC
CDR3 protein: CASRSTGGLGYTF

V gene: TRBV19
D gene: -
clone size: few
J gene: TRBJ1-1
CDR3 DNA: TGTGCCAGTAGGCCACTGGAGGGTCAGGGTAACACTGAAGCTTTCTTT
CDR3 protein: CASRPLEGQGNTEAFF

V gene: TRBV7-3
D gene: -
clone size: few
J gene: TRBJ1-1
CDR3 DNA: TGTGCCAGCAGCGCCACCAGGGGCCGTGAAGCTTTCTTT
CDR3 protein: CASSATRGREAFF

V gene: TRBV6-5
D gene: -
clone size: -
J gene: TRBJ1-2
CDR3 DNA: TGTGCCAGCCGACAGTCCGGCTATGGCTACACCTTC
CDR3 protein: CASRQSGYGYTF

V gene: TRBV11-3
D gene: -
clone size: -
J gene: TRBJ2-7
CDR3 DNA: TGTGCCAGCAGCCAACAACCAGGGGTGGTGGACGAGCAGTACTTC
CDR3 protein: CASSQQPGVVDEQYF

V gene: TRBV6-1
D gene: -
clone size: few
J gene: TRBJ2-7
CDR3 DNA: TGTGCCAGCCGAGTTCCCGACCACTCCTACGAGCAGTACTTC
CDR3 protein: CASRVPDHSYEQYF

V gene: TRBV20-1
D gene: -
clone size: -
J gene: TRBJ2-3
CDR3 DNA: TGCAGTGCTCCAAAGGGTTCAGGAGATACGCAGTATTTT
CDR3 protein: CSAPKGSGDTQYF